This TCR beta chain was sequenced for a study of blood T cell repertoires in COVID-19. In the study overall: The samples span acute and convalescent COVID-19 from the United States, Italy and Spain. In each case, the material was cDNA or gDNA derived from T cells, B-cell-depleted T cells, or PBMCs.

Per the original methods: Estimates of nucleated cell counts were drawn from the amplification of reference gene primers. Sequenced by immunoSEQ multiplex PCR; TCRdb stores in-frame clones only, minus some. The V and J calls and clone size are taken from that table; D and trimming were inferred from the DNA. Of roughly 40,000 clones in the sample, around nine tenths are singletons; the top ten hold around 5%. This receptor was obtained from a human donor in a cohort sampled during active COVID-19. Sequencing was performed on peripheral blood.

CDR3 region: CASSIVAGHSYEQYF. The CDR3 DNA reads TGTGCCAGTAGTATCGTAGCGGGGCACTCCTACGAGCAGTACTTC. V and J are TRBV19 and TRBJ2-7, with TRBD2 matching 8 bases. V trimming: 3 bases; J trimming: 0 bases; junction bases outside the gene matches: 4. This CDR3 spans 15 amino acids. Looked up from germline, CDR1 is LNHDA and CDR2 is SQIVND (reference sequence).